This TCR beta chain comes out of a study of identical twins. Study outcomes and limitations: Weaker excess twin sharing was seen among beta out-of-frame sequences.

Unique molecular identifiers were present on cDNA, and template switching added a universal primer site. TCRdb ran MiXCR on the 5' RACE reads and lists one entry per CDR3 protein. In the table there are 450,000 to 600,000 distinct CDR3 sequences, about a fifth of which are singletons. V lost 5 bases and J 1 base, leaving 11 bases between the germline ends. This CDR3 comprises 14 residues. Notes on this clonotype: Its antigen is currently unknown.

Healthy Caucasians made up all donors. The sample also formed part of further work on yellow fever vaccine responses in identical twins.

The TCR comes from a woman between 18 and 30 years old in good health. The V gene is TRBV12-3 or TRBV12-4, the J gene TRBJ1-1; no reliable D call. What was sequenced was CD4+ T cells sorted from blood. In nucleotides, the CDR3 is TGTGCCAGCAGTCAAAGGGAGGGGAACACTGAAGCTTTCTTT. This codes for CASSQREGNTEAFF.